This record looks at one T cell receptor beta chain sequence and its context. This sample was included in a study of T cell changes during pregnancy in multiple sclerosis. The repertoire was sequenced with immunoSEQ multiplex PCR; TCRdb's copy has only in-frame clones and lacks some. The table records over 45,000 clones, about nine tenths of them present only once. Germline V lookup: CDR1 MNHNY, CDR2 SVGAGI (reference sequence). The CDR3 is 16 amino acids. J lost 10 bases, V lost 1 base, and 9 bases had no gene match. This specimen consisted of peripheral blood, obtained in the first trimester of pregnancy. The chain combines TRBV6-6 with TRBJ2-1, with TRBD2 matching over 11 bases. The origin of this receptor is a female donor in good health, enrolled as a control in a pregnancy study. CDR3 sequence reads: CASSYFSGGAVYEQFF. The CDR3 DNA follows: TGTGCCAGCAGTTACTTTAGCGGGGGGGCCGTATACGAGCAGTTCTTC.